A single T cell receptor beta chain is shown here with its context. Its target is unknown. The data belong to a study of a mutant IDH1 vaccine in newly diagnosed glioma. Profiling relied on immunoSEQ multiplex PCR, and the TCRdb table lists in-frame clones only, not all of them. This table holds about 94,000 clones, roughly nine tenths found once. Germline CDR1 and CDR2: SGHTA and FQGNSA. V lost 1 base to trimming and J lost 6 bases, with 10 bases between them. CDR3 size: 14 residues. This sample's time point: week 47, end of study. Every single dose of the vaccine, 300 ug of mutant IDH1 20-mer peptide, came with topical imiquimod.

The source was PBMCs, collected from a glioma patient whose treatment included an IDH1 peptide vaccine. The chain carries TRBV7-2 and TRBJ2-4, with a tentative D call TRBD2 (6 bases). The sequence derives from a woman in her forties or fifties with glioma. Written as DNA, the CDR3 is TGTGCCAGCAGCTTAGTTGGGGGGTTAAACATTCAGTACTTC. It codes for CASSLVGGLNIQYF.